The entry below describes one T cell receptor (beta chain). The data are from a study of blood T cell repertoires in COVID-19. About the study: Sites in the United States, Italy and Spain provided acute and convalescent COVID-19 samples. From T cells, B-cell-depleted T cells, or PBMCs came the material, which was cDNA or gDNA.

The assay was immunoSEQ multiplex PCR, and TCRdb's table has in-frame clones only and misses some. Of around 270,000 clones listed, about four fifths were seen once; the top ten hold less than 2%. Trimming left V 4 bases short and J 3 bases short, with 15 bases between. The CDR3 is 16 residues long. CDR1 is KGHSH and CDR2 is LQKENI in the germline V gene. V is TRBV18 and J is TRBJ2-2, with D unresolved. Source material: peripheral blood. The clonotype was recovered from a woman aged 40-49 years who had recovered from COVID-19. CDR3 in DNA: TGTGCCAGCTCACACCAATCACTTACCTACACCGGGGAGCTGTTTTTT. This translates into CASSHQSLTYTGELFF. Combining the CDR3 with reference TRBV18 and TRBJ2-2 gives the whole variable domain NAGVMQNPRHLVRRRGQEARLRCSPMKGHSHVYWYRQLPEEGLKFMVYLQKENIIDESGMPKERFSAEFPKEGPSILRIQQVVRGDSAAYFCASSHQSLTYTGELFFGEGSRLTVL.